Listed below are T cell receptor beta chains from one sample, sequenced in a study of blood T cell repertoires in COVID-19. This table comes from immunoSEQ multiplex PCR, and its TCRdb copy is limited to in-frame clones, with some not included. The sample includes 150,000 to 200,000 clones, roughly nine tenths of them seen just once. Sequencing used peripheral blood. These receptors were collected from a woman aged 80 or over in a cohort sampled during active or convalescent COVID-19. The CDR3 runs from the conserved cysteine through the conserved F or W. A D gene is named only where the DNA matches it firmly. Expanded clones get a size class; other rows say once, few or many, or leave the size out.

CDR3 protein	CDR3 DNA	D gene	CDR3 length	J gene	V gene	clone size
CASSLSSGGLETQYF	TGTGCCAGCTCACTCTCAAGCGGGGGATTAGAGACCCAGTACTTC	TRBD2	15	TRBJ2-5	TRBV3-1/TRBV3-2	-
CASSSRQGSIYEQYF	TGTGCCAGCAGCTCCCGACAGGGGAGCATCTACGAGCAGTACTTC	TRBD1	15	TRBJ2-7	TRBV11-3	-
CASRERNNSPLHF	TGTGCCAGCAGGGAGAGAAATAATTCACCCCTCCACTTT	-	13	TRBJ1-6	TRBV7-8	once
CASSGHLNTEAFF	TGTGCCAGCTCCGGACATCTGAACACTGAAGCTTTCTTT	-	13	TRBJ1-1	TRBV6-5	-
CSASGTDGTGELFF	TGCAGTGCGAGTGGGACTGACGGCACCGGGGAGCTGTTTTTT	-	14	TRBJ2-2	TRBV20-1	-
CASSSGQEIFEQYF	TGTGCCAGCAGTTCGGGACAGGAAATTTTCGAGCAGTACTTC	TRBD1	14	TRBJ2-7	TRBV6-5	few
CASSDRANSPLHF	TGTGCCAGCAGTGACAGGGCGAATTCACCCCTCCACTTT	TRBD1	13	TRBJ1-6	TRBV27	-
CASSLARDRINYGYTF	TGTGCCAGCAGCTTAGCCCGTGACAGGATTAACTATGGCTACACCTTC	-	16	TRBJ1-2	TRBV11-2	-
CASSPPGQGRYEQYF	TGTGCCAGCAGCCCCCCGGGACAGGGCCGCTACGAGCAGTACTTC	TRBD1	15	TRBJ2-7	TRBV6-2/TRBV6-3	-
CASSPGNYEQYF	TGTGCCAGCAGCCCAGGAAACTACGAGCAGTACTTC	-	12	TRBJ2-7	TRBV11-3	-
CASSLRDWDRASDTQYF	TGTGCCAGCAGCTTACGAGATTGGGACAGGGCGAGTGATACGCAGTATTTT	TRBD1	17	TRBJ2-3	TRBV7-6	-
CASSPAGVRADTQYF	TGCGCCAGCAGCCCAGCGGGAGTGCGGGCAGATACGCAGTATTTT	TRBD2	15	TRBJ2-3	TRBV5-1	-
CASRLQTEAFF	TGTGCCAGCCGGTTACAGACTGAAGCTTTCTTT	-	11	TRBJ1-1	TRBV12-3/TRBV12-4	few
CSASYLSGGHQETQYF	TGCAGTGCTAGTTATCTTAGCGGGGGGCACCAAGAGACCCAGTACTTC	TRBD2	16	TRBJ2-5	TRBV20-1	-
CASTPGGGAGETQYF	TGCGCCAGCACTCCCGGTGGGGGGGCGGGCGAGACCCAGTACTTC	-	15	TRBJ2-5	TRBV5-1	-
CATGSETTYEQYF	TGTGCCACCGGATCAGAAACTACCTACGAGCAGTACTTC	-	13	TRBJ2-7	TRBV24-1	-
CASSEAQPGLDSPLHF	TGTGCCAGCAGTGAAGCGCAACCGGGTTTGGATTCACCCCTCCACTTT	-	16	TRBJ1-6	TRBV6-1	-
CASSLWGTGGETQYF	TGTGCCAGCAGTTTATGGGGGACAGGGGGGGAGACCCAGTACTTC	TRBD1	15	TRBJ2-5	TRBV27	-
CASSEGAYQPQHF	TGTGCCAGCAGTGAGGGGGCCTACCAGCCCCAGCATTTT	-	13	TRBJ1-5	TRBV2	-
CASSHSGGLKSSYNEQFF	TGCGCCAGCAGTCATAGCGGGGGCCTGAAGAGCTCCTACAATGAGCAGTTCTTC	TRBD2	18	TRBJ2-1	TRBV10-1	-
CASSPGQGAGYTF	TGTGCCAGCTCACCGGGACAGGGGGCTGGCTACACCTTC	TRBD1	13	TRBJ1-2	TRBV18	once
CASSQTLAGINNEQFF	TGTGCCAGCAGCCAGACTCTAGCGGGAATAAACAATGAGCAGTTCTTC	TRBD2	16	TRBJ2-1	TRBV7-7	-
CASSPTPPAFGYTF	TGTGCCAGCAGCCCAACCCCCCCCGCGTTCGGCTACACCTTC	-	14	TRBJ1-2	TRBV27	-
CATSGPGVLLETQYF	TGTGCCACCAGTGGCCCCGGGGTACTCCTCGAGACCCAGTACTTC	-	15	TRBJ2-5	TRBV24-1	-
CASSQGLAGLNQPQHF	TGTGCCAGCAGCCAAGGTCTGGCGGGATTGAATCAGCCCCAGCATTTT	-	16	TRBJ1-5	TRBV3-1/TRBV3-2	-
CASSDPQGYTQYF	TGCGCCAGCAGTGACCCCCAGGGGTATACGCAGTATTTT	-	13	TRBJ2-3	TRBV10-1	-
CAWSVRGADSPLHF	TGTGCCTGGAGTGTACGGGGGGCTGATTCACCCCTCCACTTT	-	14	TRBJ1-6	TRBV30	-
CASSPSRQGVGTEAFF	TGTGCCAGCAGCCCGAGTCGACAGGGGGTGGGCACTGAAGCTTTCTTT	TRBD1	16	TRBJ1-1	TRBV5-4	few
CASTSLGTGQNEQFF	TGTGCCAGCACCTCCCTGGGGACAGGGCAAAATGAGCAGTTCTTC	TRBD1	15	TRBJ2-1	TRBV27	-
CASSSDRGGSGANVLTF	TGTGCCAGCAGCTCGGACAGGGGGGGCTCTGGGGCCAACGTCCTGACTTTC	TRBD1	17	TRBJ2-6	TRBV7-9	-
CASITYRGTEAFF	TGTGCCAGCATCACATACAGGGGAACTGAAGCTTTCTTT	TRBD1	13	TRBJ1-1	TRBV7-9	few
CASSVGTTANTIYF	TGTGCCAGCAGCGTAGGTACTACCGCGAACACCATATATTTT	-	14	TRBJ1-3	TRBV9	-
CASSQDSQGRYGYTF	TGTGCCAGCAGCCAAGATTCACAGGGACGCTATGGCTACACCTTC	-	15	TRBJ1-2	TRBV3-1/TRBV3-2	-
CAISAQGRGTGELFF	TGTGCCATCAGTGCCCAGGGGAGAGGCACCGGGGAGCTGTTTTTT	-	15	TRBJ2-2	TRBV10-3	-
CASSYSGGNGELFF	TGTGCCAGCAGTTATAGCGGGGGTAACGGGGAGCTGTTTTTT	TRBD2	14	TRBJ2-2	TRBV6-2/TRBV6-3	-
CASGGTGLTEAFF	TGTGCCAGCGGTGGGACAGGGCTCACTGAAGCTTTCTTT	TRBD1	13	TRBJ1-1	TRBV2	-
CASNPGNQPQHF	TGTGCCAGCAACCCGGGCAATCAGCCCCAGCATTTT	-	12	TRBJ1-5	TRBV28	few
CASSYTAMNTEAFF	TGTGCCAGCAGTTATACAGCTATGAACACTGAAGCTTTCTTT	-	14	TRBJ1-1	TRBV6-5	-
CASSLQQNQPQHF	TGTGCCAGCAGTTTACAGCAAAATCAGCCCCAGCATTTT	-	13	TRBJ1-5	TRBV6-5	many
CASSRGRQGYEKLFF	TGTGCCAGCAGCCGAGGGAGACAGGGGTATGAAAAACTGTTTTTT	TRBD1	15	TRBJ1-4	TRBV11-2	-
CASSSRENTEAFF	TGTGCCAGCAGTTCTCGCGAGAACACTGAAGCTTTCTTT	-	13	TRBJ1-1	TRBV6-5	-
CSVATGQETQYF	TGCAGCGTTGCTACGGGACAAGAGACCCAGTACTTC	-	12	TRBJ2-5	TRBV29-1	-
CASSPGQGSYGYTF	TGTGCCAGCTCACCGGGACAGGGCTCCTATGGCTACACCTTC	TRBD1	14	TRBJ1-2	TRBV18	-
CASSQEAGGHQRYTDTQYF	TGCGCCAGCAGCCAAGAAGCGGGGGGTCACCAGAGATACACAGATACGCAGTATTTT	TRBD2	19	TRBJ2-3	TRBV4-1	-